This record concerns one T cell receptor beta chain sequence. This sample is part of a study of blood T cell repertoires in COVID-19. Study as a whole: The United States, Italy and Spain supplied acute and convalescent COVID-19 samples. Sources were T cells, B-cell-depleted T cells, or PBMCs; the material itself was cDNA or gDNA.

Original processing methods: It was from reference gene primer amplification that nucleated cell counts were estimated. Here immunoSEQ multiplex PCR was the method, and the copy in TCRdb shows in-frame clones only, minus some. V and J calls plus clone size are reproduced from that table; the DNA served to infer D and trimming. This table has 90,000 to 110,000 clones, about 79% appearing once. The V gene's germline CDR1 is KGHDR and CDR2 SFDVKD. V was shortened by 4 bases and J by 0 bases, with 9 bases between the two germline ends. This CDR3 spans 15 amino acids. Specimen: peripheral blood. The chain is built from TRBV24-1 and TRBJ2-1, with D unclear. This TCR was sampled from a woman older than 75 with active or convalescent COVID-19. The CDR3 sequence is CATSDFKSSYNEQFF. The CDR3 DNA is TGTGCCACCAGTGACTTCAAGAGCTCCTACAATGAGCAGTTCTTC.